By its share, the clone carrying this T cell receptor (beta chain) is large (0.1 to 1%). Co-plating was performed using about 200,000 CFSE-labeled responder cells and about 200,000 irradiated, violet-dye-labeled stimulator cells. Sorting of proliferating CFSE-low CD3+CD4+ and CD3+CD8+ responders took place after the reaction. The source of the sample is a study of graft-versus-host responses after intestinal transplantation. The wider study: Transplants were multivisceral, liver-intestinal, or isolated intestinal. Every recipient underwent anti-thymocyte globulin induction, then tacrolimus and steroids for three to four years.

Between the trimmed V and J ends, which lost 11 bases and 0 bases, there was a span of 14 bases. The CDR3 has 13 residues. Germline loops: CDR1 ENHRY, CDR2 SYGVKD. This table comes from immunoSEQ multiplex PCR, and its TCRdb copy is limited to in-frame clones, with some not included. The top ten hold approximately 30% of the sample, which has about 2,200 clones, roughly a third seen once. Regarding the study as a whole: Recipient marrow showed GvH clones, some seen first in ileum or blood.

Material: alloreactive CD8+ T cells from a mixed lymphocyte reaction culture, obtained before transplantation. The subset denotes: CFSE-low proliferating T cells sorted from approximately six-day pre-transplant mixed lymphocyte reaction (GvH or HvG direction). The clonotype was recovered from a human patient who was an organ donor for intestinal transplantation. This chain connects TRBV10-3 to TRBJ2-7; D might be TRBD1 (6 bases). CDR3 nucleotide sequence: TGTGCCTCTCGACAGGACAACTCCTACGAGCAGTACTTC. Translation gives CASRQDNSYEQYF.